These 27 T cell receptor beta chains share one sample of origin, sequenced in a study of blood T cell repertoires in COVID-19. Assay used: immunoSEQ multiplex PCR; TCRdb lists only in-frame clones, some missing. The sample consists of 170,000 or so clones, almost 85% of them appearing once. Specimen: peripheral blood. The source of these receptors is a man in his late teens or twenties with active or convalescent COVID-19.

V is TRBV4-2 and J is TRBJ2-7, with D possibly TRBD2 on 5 matching bases. Looked up from germline, CDR1 is LGHNA and CDR2 is YNFKEQ. V lost 2 bases and J lost 0, with 11 bases in between. CDR3 length equals 15 residues. The CDR3 sequence is CASSQFGENSYEQYF. The CDR3, as DNA: TGTGCCAGCAGCCAATTTGGGGAGAACTCCTACGAGCAGTACTTC.

The J gene is TRBJ1-2, the V gene TRBV6-2 or TRBV6-3; TRBD1 is a possible D gene (6 bases). Trimming took off 5 bases at V and 6 bases at J, with 10 bases between the two ends. The CDR3 spans 12 residues. The germline CDR1 and CDR2 sequences are MNHEY and SVGEGT. The CDR3 spells CASSRGGDGYTF. In DNA, the CDR3 is TGTGCCAGCAGTCGAGGGGGGGATGGCTACACCTTC.

The chain employs TRBV19 and TRBJ2-2; a possible D gene is TRBD1 (5 bases). This CDR3 is 11 amino acids long. V lost 9 bases and J lost 6, with 8 bases in between. From germline, CDR1 is LNHDA and CDR2 SQIVND (reference sequence). Written as DNA, the CDR3 is TGTGCCAGAGGGGCGTCCGGGGAGCTGTTTTTT. Residues: CARGASGELFF.

As DNA, the CDR3 is TGTGCTAGTGGTTTGCCAACAAAGGACAGGGCAGTTGCCATCGATCAGCCCCAGCATTTT. It codes for CASGLPTKDRAVAIDQPQHF. The chain uses TRBV12-5 and TRBJ1-5; the match to TRBD1 covers 8 bases. The CDR3 loop spans 20 amino acids. Trimming at V came to 2 bases and at J to 5 bases, leaving 20 bases not matched to a gene. Germline V gene sequence: CDR1 LGHNT, CDR2 FRNRAP.

On this clone: The germline gene is not matched at one end of the junction; a read error may be the cause. The chain has TRBV10-3 and TRBJ1-2; 8 nucleotides match TRBD1. The CDR3 extends over 15 amino acids. CDR1 ENHRY and CDR2 SYGVKD come from the germline V gene. In DNA form, the CDR3 reads TGTGCCATCAGTGAGTCGGACAGGGTTAACGATGGCTACACCTTC. Translated: CAISESDRVNDGYTF.

The chain combines TRBV6-2 or TRBV6-3 with TRBJ1-2; TRBD1 is a possible D gene (6 bases). Trimming removed 4 bases at V and 4 bases at J, with 10 bases between. CDR1 is MNHEY, CDR2 SVGEGT, per germline. CDR3 size: 13 residues. In nucleotides, the CDR3 is TGTGCCAGCAGTTCGACAGGTCCCTATGGCTACACCTTC. Translating it yields CASSSTGPYGYTF.

The chain combines TRBV6-5 with TRBJ2-7, with TRBD2 matching over 11 bases. V shed 7 bases, J shed 2 bases, and the junction held 7 bases outside the gene matches. The CDR3 has 15 amino acids. In germline, CDR1 is MNHEY, CDR2 SVGAGI. The CDR3 loop is CASTFGTSGTYEQYF. The CDR3, as DNA: TGTGCCAGCACCTTCGGGACTAGCGGCACCTACGAGCAGTACTTC.

The rearrangement links TRBV7-2 to TRBJ1-1; D gene unclear. The CDR3 totals 14 residues. Between the trimmed V and J ends, which lost 2 bases and 5 bases, there was a span of 12 bases. CDR1 and CDR2 (germline): SGHTA, FQGNSA. The CDR3 sequence is CASSLSPGGTEAFF. The CDR3 nucleotides read TGTGCCAGCAGCTTAAGCCCCGGAGGGACTGAAGCTTTCTTT.

Only a few counts were recorded for this clone. V usage is TRBV7-3 and J usage is TRBJ2-1; TRBD2 agrees at 10 bases. Trimming removed 5 bases from V and 3 bases from J; junction bases left unmatched: 4. This CDR3 has 15 residues. The germline gives CDR1 SGHTA, CDR2 FQGTGA. Written as DNA, the CDR3 is TGTGCCAGCAGCGTTGGGACTAGCGTCTACAATGAGCAGTTCTTC. Protein: CASSVGTSVYNEQFF.

This chain joins TRBV4-2 and TRBJ2-1; D gene unclear. Germline V CDR1 and CDR2: LGHNA, YNFKEQ. This CDR3 has 14 residues. V lost 2 bases and J lost 2, with 7 bases in between. The CDR3 spells CASSQNSAYNEQFF. The CDR3 DNA reads as TGTGCCAGCAGCCAAAATTCCGCCTACAATGAGCAGTTCTTC.

There are a few counts of this clone. V gene TRBV2 combines with J gene TRBJ1-5, with D tentatively TRBD1 (5 bases). From germline, CDR1 is SNHLY and CDR2 FYNNEI. Deletions cut 4 bases from V and 0 bases from J, with 10 bases between. The CDR3 is made up of 15 amino acids. The CDR3 spells CASSVRRDSNQPQHF. CDR3 DNA: TGTGCCAGCAGTGTCCGCAGGGATAGCAATCAGCCCCAGCATTTT.

The chain recombines TRBV18 with TRBJ2-3; 8 nucleotides align to TRBD2. V gave up 3 bases and J gave up 1 base; unmatched junction bases: 3. The germline gives CDR1 KGHSH, CDR2 LQKENI. The CDR3 loop spans 15 amino acids. This CDR3 reads CASSPLTSGTDTQYF. In DNA, the CDR3 is TGTGCCAGCTCACCCTTGACTAGCGGCACAGATACGCAGTATTTT.

This clone was counted a few times. The chain combines TRBV11-3 with TRBJ2-3, with D possibly matching TRBD2 (7 bases). CDR1 and CDR2 from the germline V gene are SGHNT and YENEEA. Trimming took 5 bases from V and 4 from J, leaving 22 bases between them. CDR3 length: 17 amino acids. The DNA for the CDR3 is TGTGCCAGCAGCACCCGCCCGGGGGGCAGGTGCGCAGATACGCAGTATTTT. This sequence encodes CASSTRPGGRCADTQYF.

J is TRBJ1-1 and V is TRBV12-5; 10 nucleotides align to TRBD1. The CDR3 covers 16 residues. The germline V gene encodes CDR1 LGHNT and CDR2 FRNRAP. Losses at the gene ends were 3 bases for V and 1 base for J; bases not matched to a gene: 5. CDR3 sequence: CASGFGTGARNTEAFF. The DNA of the CDR3 is TGTGCTAGTGGTTTTGGGACAGGGGCCCGGAACACTGAAGCTTTCTTT.

The chain carries TRBV18 and TRBJ2-5, with D perhaps matching TRBD2 (6 bases). Germline CDR1 is KGHSH and CDR2 is LQKENI. The CDR3 loop spans 13 amino acids. V dropped 3 bases and J dropped 5 bases, with 10 bases sitting between them. The CDR3 DNA is TGTGCCAGCTCACCTTCCGGAGGGGAGACCCAGTACTTC. Protein sequence: CASSPSGGETQYF.

The chain has TRBV5-4 and TRBJ1-2; D remains ambiguous. Germline V CDR1 and CDR2: SGHNT, YYREEE (reference sequence). V dropped 2 bases and J dropped 7 bases, with 12 bases sitting between them. CDR3 length equals 13 residues. The CDR3 sequence is CASSLDTRRGYTF. Here the CDR3 DNA reads TGTGCCAGCAGCTTAGACACTCGCCGTGGCTACACCTTC. The full variable domain, completed using reference TRBV5-4 and TRBJ1-2, is ETGVTQSPTHLIKTRGQQVTLRCSSQSGHNTVSWYQQALGQGPQFIFQYYREEENGRGNFPPRFSGLQFPNYSSELNVNALELDDSALYLCASSLDTRRGYTFGSGTRLTVV.

V usage is TRBV9 and J usage is TRBJ2-5; 7 bases match TRBD2. There are 16 residues in the CDR3. Losses at the gene ends were 0 bases for V and 5 bases for J; bases not matched to a gene: 10. Germline loops: CDR1 SGDLS, CDR2 YYNGEE. The CDR3 DNA sequence: TGTGCCAGCAGCGTAGGTTTGTGGGGGGGAAGGGAGACCCAGTACTTC. Translating gives CASSVGLWGGRETQYF.

V and J are TRBV21-1 and TRBJ1-2; the D segment call TRBD1 is taken from the table without a DNA check. TRBV21-1 is a known pseudogene. The CDR3 contains 18 residues. CDR3: CASSTSGTGGDFNYGYTF. CDR3 bases: TGTGCCAGCAGCACTTCCGGGACAGGGGGAGACTTTAACTATGGCTACACCTTC.

The rearrangement links TRBV6-5 to TRBJ2-7, with D perhaps TRBD2 (5 bases). The CDR3 is made up of 15 amino acids. The V gene's germline CDR1 is MNHEY and CDR2 SVGAGI. V was clipped by 5 bases and J by 0 bases, with 14 bases between them. CDR3 sequence (DNA): TGTGCCAGCAGTCAGCTAGCCTACTCCTCCTACGAGCAGTACTTC. Its translation is CASSQLAYSSYEQYF.

V usage is TRBV27 and J usage is TRBJ1-1; the match to TRBD1 covers 8 bases. The junction had 3 bases not matched to a gene; V was cut back by 6 bases and J by 0 bases. CDR3 length equals 14 residues. Germline loops: CDR1 MNHEY, CDR2 SMNVEV (reference sequence). This CDR3 reads CASRVDRVNTEAFF. CDR3 DNA: TGTGCCAGCAGAGTGGACAGGGTGAACACTGAAGCTTTCTTT.

The chain links TRBV5-1 to TRBJ2-7; 9 positions agree with TRBD1. The CDR3 is 16 amino acids. V trimming: 0 bases; J trimming: 2 bases; junction bases outside the gene matches: 6. The V gene's germline CDR1 is SGHRS and CDR2 YFSETQ. The CDR3 loop reads CASSLGPGQGTYEQYF. The CDR3 coding sequence is TGCGCCAGCAGCTTGGGACCGGGACAGGGAACCTACGAGCAGTACTTC.

The V and J genes are TRBV7-9 and TRBJ2-3; TRBD2 agrees at 9 bases. J gave up 2 bases and V 6 bases, and 3 bases lay outside the gene matches. The germline CDR1 and CDR2 sequences are SEHNR and FQNEAQ (reference sequence). The CDR3 loop spans 14 amino acids. CDR3 sequence (DNA): TGTGCCAGCAGTCAGCGGGGGGCCACAGATACGCAGTATTTT. Its protein product is CASSQRGATDTQYF.

J is TRBJ2-7 and V is TRBV6-2 or TRBV6-3, with 10 bases lining up with TRBD2. Germline CDR1 and CDR2: MNHEY and SVGEGT. V dropped 5 bases and J dropped 4; count of bases not matched to a gene: 8. There are 15 residues in the CDR3. The CDR3 region has the DNA TGTGCCAGCAGTCCCAAACTAGCGGGGCTATACGAGCAGTACTTC. This encodes CASSPKLAGLYEQYF.

On this clone: Distinct nucleotide sequences in the sample also encode this CDR3. The V call is TRBV5-1, the J call TRBJ1-6; D possibly corresponds to TRBD1 (6 bases). V shed 2 bases and J shed 8 bases, with 11 bases lying between them. Germline loops: CDR1 SGHRS, CDR2 YFSETQ. This CDR3 is built from 14 residues. The CDR3 is CASSLQGRDSPLHF. The CDR3 region has the DNA TGCGCCAGCAGCTTACAGGGAAGGGATTCACCCCTCCACTTT.

V is TRBV6-5 and J is TRBJ2-7; TRBD1 aligns across 8 bases. J was trimmed by 2 bases and V by 6 bases; bases with no gene match: 3. Looked up from germline, CDR1 is MNHEY and CDR2 is SVGAGI. This CDR3 spans 13 amino acids. The CDR3 DNA is TGTGCCAGCAGCGAGACAGGGGCCTACGAGCAGTACTTC. Amino acids: CASSETGAYEQYF.

As DNA, the CDR3 is TGTGCCTGGAGTGCCCAGGGTGGAAAGGAAAAACTGTTTTTT. Its translation: CAWSAQGGKEKLFF. The J gene is TRBJ1-4, the V gene TRBV30; D is possibly TRBD1 (5 bases). Germline CDR1 is GTSNPN and CDR2 is SVGIG (reference sequence). The CDR3 totals 14 residues. The V gene lost 1 base and the J gene lost 8 bases, with 14 bases spanning the gap. The full variable domain, in which reference TRBV30 and TRBJ1-4 provide the parts outside the CDR3, is SQTIHQWPATLVQPVGSPLSLECTVEGTSNPNLYWYRQAAGRGLQLLFYSVGIGQISSEVPQNLSASRPQDRQFILSSKKLLLSDSGFYLCAWSAQGGKEKLFFGSGTQLSVL.

This clone was recorded only once. The chain uses TRBV7-8 and TRBJ2-7, with TRBD2 identical over 7 bases. CDR1 is SGHVS, CDR2 FQNEAQ, per germline. The CDR3 length is 16 residues. V lost 5 bases and J lost 2; bases outside the gene matches: 12. The CDR3 nucleotides are TGTGCCAGCAGCCCACGTGGGACCCGGGGGGCCTACGAGCAGTACTTC. Protein: CASSPRGTRGAYEQYF. The full variable domain, rest sourced from reference TRBV7-8 and TRBJ2-7, is GAGVSQSPRYKVAKRGQDVALRCDPISGHVSLFWYQQALGQGPEFLTYFQNEAQLDKSGLPSDRFFAERPEGSVSTLKIQRTQQEDSAVYLCASSPRGTRGAYEQYFGPGTRLTVT.